This T cell receptor (beta chain) was sequenced for a study of T cell changes during pregnancy in multiple sclerosis. In germline, CDR1 is MNHNS, CDR2 SASEGT. This CDR3 has 13 residues. V lost 8 bases to trimming and J lost 3 bases; unmatched junction nucleotides: 4. Sequencing used immunoSEQ multiplex PCR; TCRdb keeps in-frame clones, though not all of them. The table has tens of thousands of clones, roughly 92% seen once. The sample in question was peripheral blood, obtained in the second trimester of pregnancy. This sequence joins TRBV6-1 and TRBJ1-5, with 7 bases identical to TRBD1. The TCR originated in a female donor with multiple sclerosis, enrolled in a pregnancy study. CDR3: CASGDRDNQPQHF. CDR3 nucleotide sequence: TGTGCCAGCGGAGACAGGGACAATCAGCCCCAGCATTTT.